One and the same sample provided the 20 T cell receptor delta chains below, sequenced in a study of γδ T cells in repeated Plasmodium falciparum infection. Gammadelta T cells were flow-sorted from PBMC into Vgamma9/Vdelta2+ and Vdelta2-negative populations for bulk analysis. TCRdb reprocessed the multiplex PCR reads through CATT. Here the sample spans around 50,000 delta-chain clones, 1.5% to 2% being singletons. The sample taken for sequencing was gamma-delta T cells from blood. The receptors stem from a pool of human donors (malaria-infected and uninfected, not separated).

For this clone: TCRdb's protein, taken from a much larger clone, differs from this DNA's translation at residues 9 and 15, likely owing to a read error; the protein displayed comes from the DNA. The CDR3 sequence: CALGENQFRYWGTPPYTDKLIF. The CDR3 DNA reads TGTGCTCTTGGGGAAAACCAATTCAGGTACTGGGGGACACCTCCGTACACCGATAAACTCATCTTT. The V call is TRDV1, the J call TRDJ1, with 9 bases fitting TRDD3. The J gene was not available in TCRdb and was assigned here by matching the DNA to germline segments. The CDR3 length is 22 residues. The germline V gene encodes CDR1 TSWWSYY and CDR2 QGS. With 2 bases clipped from V and 0 bases from J, the junction kept 22 bases outside the gene matches.

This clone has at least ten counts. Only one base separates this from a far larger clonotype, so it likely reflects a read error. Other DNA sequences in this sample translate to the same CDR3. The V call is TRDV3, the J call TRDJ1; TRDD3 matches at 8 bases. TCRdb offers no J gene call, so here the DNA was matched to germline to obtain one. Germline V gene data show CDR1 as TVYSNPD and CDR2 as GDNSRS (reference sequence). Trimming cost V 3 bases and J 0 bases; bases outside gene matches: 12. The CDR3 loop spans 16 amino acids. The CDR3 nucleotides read TGTGCCTTCGATTACTGGGGGCCAGCGTACACCGATAAACTCATCTTT. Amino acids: CAFDYWGPAYTDKLIF.

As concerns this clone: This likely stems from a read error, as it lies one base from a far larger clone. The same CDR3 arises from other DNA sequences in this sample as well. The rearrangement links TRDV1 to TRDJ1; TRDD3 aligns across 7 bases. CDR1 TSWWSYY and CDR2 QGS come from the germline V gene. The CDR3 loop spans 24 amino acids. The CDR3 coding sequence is TGTGCTCTTGGAGAACTCACTCCACTTCCACCCCGTTGGGGGTGGGGGAACGGTTATATGGGACTCATCTTT. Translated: CALGELTPLPPRWGWGNGYMGLIF.

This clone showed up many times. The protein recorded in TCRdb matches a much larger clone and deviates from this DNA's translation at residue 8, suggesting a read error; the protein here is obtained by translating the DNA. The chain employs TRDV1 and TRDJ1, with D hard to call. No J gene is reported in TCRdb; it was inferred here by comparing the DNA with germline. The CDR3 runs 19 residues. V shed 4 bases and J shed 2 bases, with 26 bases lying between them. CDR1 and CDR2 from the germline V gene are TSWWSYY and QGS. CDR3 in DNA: TGTGCTCTTGGGGTAACTTTCCGCGTCGTACTGAAAAGTACCGATAAACTCATCTTT. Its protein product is CALGVTFRVVLKSTDKLIF.

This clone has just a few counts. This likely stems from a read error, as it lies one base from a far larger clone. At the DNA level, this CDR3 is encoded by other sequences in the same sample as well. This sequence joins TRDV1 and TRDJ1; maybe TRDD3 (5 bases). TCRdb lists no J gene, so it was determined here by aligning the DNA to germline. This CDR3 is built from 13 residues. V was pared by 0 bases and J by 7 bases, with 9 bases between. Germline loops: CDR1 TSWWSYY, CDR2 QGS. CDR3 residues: CALGELYVGKLIF. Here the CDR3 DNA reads TGTGCTCTTGGGGAACTATACGTGGGTAAACTCATCTTT.

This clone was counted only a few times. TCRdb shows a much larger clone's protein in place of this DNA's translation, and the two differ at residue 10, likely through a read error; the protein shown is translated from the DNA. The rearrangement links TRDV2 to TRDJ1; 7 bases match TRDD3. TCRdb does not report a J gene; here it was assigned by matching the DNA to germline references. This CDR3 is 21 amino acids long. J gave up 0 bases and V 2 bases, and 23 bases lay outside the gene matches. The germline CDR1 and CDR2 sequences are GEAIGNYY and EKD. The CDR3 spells CACDKLRGGSASTLYTDKLIF. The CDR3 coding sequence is TGTGCCTGTGACAAACTGCGTGGGGGAAGCGCATCTACCCTGTACACCGATAAACTCATCTTT.

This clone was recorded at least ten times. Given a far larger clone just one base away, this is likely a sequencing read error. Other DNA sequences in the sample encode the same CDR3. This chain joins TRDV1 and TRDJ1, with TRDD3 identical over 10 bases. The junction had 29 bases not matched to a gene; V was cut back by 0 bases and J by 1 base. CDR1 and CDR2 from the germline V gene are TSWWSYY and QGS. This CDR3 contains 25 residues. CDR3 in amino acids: CALGELLRGATLLGDYWGFTDKLIF. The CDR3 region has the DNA TGTGCTCTTGGGGAACTTTTGAGAGGAGCCACTTTACTGGGGGATTACTGGGGGTTCACCGATAAACTCATCTTT.

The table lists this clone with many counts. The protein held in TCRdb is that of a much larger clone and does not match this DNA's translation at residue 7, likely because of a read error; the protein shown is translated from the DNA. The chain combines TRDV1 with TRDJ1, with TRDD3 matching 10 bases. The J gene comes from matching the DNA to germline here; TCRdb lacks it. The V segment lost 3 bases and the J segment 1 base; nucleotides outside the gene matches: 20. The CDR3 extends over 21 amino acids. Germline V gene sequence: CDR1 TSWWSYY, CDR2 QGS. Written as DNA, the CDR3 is TGTGCTCTTGGGGACCACTCCCTTATTCTTGGGGGATACCGGGGCACCGATAAACTCATCTTT. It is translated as CALGDHSLILGGYRGTDKLIF.

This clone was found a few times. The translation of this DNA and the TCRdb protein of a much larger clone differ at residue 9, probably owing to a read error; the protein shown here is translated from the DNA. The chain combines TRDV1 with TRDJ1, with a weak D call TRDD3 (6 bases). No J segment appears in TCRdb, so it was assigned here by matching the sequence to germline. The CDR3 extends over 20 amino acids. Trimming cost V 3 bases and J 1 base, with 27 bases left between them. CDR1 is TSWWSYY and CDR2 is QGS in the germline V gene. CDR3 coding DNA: TGTGCTCTTGGGGAGCGGCTCCCGTGCTGGGGACCTTACCGCACCGATAAACTCATCTTT. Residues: CALGERLPCWGPYRTDKLIF.

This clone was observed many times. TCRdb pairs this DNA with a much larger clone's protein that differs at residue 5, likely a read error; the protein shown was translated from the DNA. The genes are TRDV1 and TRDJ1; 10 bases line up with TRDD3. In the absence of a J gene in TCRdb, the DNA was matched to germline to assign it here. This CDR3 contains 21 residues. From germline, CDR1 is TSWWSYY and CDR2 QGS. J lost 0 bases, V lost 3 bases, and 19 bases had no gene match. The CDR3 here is CALGEGILWWGIPKYTDKLIF. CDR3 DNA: TGTGCTCTTGGGGAGGGGATTCTTTGGTGGGGGATACCAAAGTACACCGATAAACTCATCTTT.

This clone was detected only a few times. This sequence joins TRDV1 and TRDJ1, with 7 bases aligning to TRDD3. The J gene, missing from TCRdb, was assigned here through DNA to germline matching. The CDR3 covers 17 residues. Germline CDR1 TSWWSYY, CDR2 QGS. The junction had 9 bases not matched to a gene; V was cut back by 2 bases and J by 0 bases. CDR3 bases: TGTGCTCTTGGGGAAAGCCCTGGGGGCCTTTACACCGATAAACTCATCTTT. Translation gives CALGESPGGLYTDKLIF.

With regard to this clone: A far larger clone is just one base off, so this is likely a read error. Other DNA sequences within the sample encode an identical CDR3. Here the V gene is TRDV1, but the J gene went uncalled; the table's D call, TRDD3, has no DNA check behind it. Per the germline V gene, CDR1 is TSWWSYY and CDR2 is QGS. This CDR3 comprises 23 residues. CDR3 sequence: CALGEQVFLSFPLGDRCTDKLIF. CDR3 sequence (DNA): TGTGCTCTTGGGGAACAAGTTTTCCTTTCATTTCCACTGGGGGACCGTTGCACCGATAAACTCATTTTT.

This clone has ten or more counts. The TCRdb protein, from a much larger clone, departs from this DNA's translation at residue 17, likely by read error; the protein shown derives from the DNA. The chain's CDR3 is CALGEPHINAGGHTDKPIF. In DNA, the CDR3 is TGTGCTCTTGGGGAACCCCACATTAATGCAGGGGGGCACACCGATAAACCCATCTTT. The chain is built from TRDV1 and TRDJ1; perhaps TRDD3 as D (5 bases). The length of the CDR3 is 19 residues. CDR1 TSWWSYY and CDR2 QGS come from the germline V gene.

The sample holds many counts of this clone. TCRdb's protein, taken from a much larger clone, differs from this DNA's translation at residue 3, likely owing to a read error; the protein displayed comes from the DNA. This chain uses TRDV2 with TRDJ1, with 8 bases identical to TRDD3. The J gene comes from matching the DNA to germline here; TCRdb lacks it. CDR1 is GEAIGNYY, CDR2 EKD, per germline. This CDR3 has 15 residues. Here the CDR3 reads CARDALTGGSGGLIF. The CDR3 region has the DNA TGTGCCCGTGACGCCCTTACTGGGGGCTCCGGGGGACTCATCTTT.

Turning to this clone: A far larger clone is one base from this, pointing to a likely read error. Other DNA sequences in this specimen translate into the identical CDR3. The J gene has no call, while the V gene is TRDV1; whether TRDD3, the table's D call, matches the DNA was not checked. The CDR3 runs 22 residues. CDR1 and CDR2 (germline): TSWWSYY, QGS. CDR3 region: CALGATFLLAELGDTMAGKLIF. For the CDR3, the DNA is TGTGCTCTTGGGGCGACCTTCCTACTCGCGGAATTGGGGGATACGATGGCCGGTAAACTCATCTTC.

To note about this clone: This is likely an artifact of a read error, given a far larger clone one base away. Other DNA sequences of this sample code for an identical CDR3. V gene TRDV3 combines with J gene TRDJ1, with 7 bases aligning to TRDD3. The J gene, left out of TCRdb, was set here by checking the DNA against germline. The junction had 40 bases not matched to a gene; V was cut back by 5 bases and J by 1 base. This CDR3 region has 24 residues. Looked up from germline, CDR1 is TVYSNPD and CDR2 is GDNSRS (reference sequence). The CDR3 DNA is TGTGCCCATGGGGTCTCCTTTTTATACTGGGGACTAACAAGAGTTCGATCTTGCACCGATAAACTCATCTTT. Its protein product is CAHGVSFLYWGLTRVRSCTDKLIF.

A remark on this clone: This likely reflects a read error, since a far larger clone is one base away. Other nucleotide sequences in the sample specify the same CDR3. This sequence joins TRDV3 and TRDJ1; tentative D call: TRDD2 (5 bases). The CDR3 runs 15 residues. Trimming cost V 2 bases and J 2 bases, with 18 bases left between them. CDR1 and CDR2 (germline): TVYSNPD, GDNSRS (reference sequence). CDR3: CAFDPPLLYTDKLIF. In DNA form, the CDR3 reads TGTGCCTTTGACCCGCCCCTACTATATACCGATAAACTCATCTTT.

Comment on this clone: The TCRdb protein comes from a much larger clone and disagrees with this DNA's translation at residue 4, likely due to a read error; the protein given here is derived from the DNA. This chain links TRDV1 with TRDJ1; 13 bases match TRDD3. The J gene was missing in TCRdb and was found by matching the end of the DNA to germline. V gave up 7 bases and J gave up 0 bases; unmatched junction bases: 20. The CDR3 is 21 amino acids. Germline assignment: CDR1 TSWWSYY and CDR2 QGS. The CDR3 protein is CALEDSLLSVLGDTDTDKLIF. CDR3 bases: TGTGCTCTTGAGGATTCCTTGCTAAGCGTACTGGGGGATACGGACACCGATAAACTCATCTTT.

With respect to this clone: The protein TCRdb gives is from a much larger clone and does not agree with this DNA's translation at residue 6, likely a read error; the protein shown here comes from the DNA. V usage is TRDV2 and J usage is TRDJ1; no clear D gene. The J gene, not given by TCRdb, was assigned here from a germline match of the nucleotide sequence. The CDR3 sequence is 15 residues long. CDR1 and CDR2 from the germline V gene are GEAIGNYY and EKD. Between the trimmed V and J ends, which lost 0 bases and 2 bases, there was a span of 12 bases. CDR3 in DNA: TGTGCCTGTGACACCATAATACAAAGGACCGATAAACTCATCTTT. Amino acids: CACDTIIQRTDKLIF.

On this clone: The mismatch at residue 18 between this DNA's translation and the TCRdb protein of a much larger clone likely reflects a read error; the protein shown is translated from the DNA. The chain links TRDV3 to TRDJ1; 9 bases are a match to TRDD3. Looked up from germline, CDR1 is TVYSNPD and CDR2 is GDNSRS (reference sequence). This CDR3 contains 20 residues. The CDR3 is CAFARVGAEGIRMYTDKHIF. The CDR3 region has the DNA TGTGCCTTTGCTAGGGTGGGAGCTGAGGGGATACGGATGTACACCGATAAACACATCTTT.